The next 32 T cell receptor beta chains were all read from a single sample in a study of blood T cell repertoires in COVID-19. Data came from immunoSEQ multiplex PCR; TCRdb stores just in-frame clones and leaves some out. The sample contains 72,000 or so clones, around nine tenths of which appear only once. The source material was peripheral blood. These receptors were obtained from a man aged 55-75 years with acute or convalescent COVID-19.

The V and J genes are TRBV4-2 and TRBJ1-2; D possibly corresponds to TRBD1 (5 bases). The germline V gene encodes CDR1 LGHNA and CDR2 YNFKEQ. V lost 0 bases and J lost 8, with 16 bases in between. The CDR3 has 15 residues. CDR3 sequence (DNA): TGTGCCAGCAGCCAAGAGGGAAGGGGAACGAGGGGCTACACCTTC. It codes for CASSQEGRGTRGYTF.

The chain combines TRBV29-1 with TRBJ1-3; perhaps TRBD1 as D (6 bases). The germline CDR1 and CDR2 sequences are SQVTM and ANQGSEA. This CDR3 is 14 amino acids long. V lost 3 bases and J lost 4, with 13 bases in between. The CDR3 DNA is TGCAGCGTTGACGAAACAGGGATCGGAAACACCATATATTTT. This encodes CSVDETGIGNTIYF.

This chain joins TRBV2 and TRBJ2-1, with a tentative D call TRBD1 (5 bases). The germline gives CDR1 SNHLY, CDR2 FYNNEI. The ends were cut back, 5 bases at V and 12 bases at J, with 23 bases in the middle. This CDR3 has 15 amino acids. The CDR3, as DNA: TGTGCCAGCAGTAGAGACCCCGATAGACAGCTAGGGCAGTTCTTC. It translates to CASSRDPDRQLGQFF. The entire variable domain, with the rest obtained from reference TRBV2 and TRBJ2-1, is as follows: EPEVTQTPSHQVTQMGQEVILRCVPISNHLYFYWYRQILGQKVEFLVSFYNNEISEKSEIFDDQFSVERPDGSNFTLKIRSTKLEDSAMYFCASSRDPDRQLGQFFGPGTRLTVL.

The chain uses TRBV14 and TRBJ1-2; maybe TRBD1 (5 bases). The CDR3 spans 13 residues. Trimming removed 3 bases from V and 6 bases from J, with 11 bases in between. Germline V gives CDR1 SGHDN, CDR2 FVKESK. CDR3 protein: CASSQTVSHGYTF. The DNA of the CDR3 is TGTGCCAGCAGCCAGACAGTTAGTCATGGCTACACCTTC.

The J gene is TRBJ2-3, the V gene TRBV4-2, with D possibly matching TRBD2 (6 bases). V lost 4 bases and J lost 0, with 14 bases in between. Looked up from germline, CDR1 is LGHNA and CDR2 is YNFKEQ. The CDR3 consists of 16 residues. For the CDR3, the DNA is TGTGCCAGCAGCCTCGGAGGGCGTTCTAGCACAGATACGCAGTATTTT. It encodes CASSLGGRSSTDTQYF.

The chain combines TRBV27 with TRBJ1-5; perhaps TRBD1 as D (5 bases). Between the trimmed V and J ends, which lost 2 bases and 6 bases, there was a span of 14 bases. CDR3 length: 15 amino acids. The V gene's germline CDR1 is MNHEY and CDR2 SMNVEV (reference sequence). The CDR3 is CASSLTPGEGQPQHF. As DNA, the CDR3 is TGTGCCAGCAGTTTAACCCCGGGGGAGGGTCAGCCCCAGCATTTT.

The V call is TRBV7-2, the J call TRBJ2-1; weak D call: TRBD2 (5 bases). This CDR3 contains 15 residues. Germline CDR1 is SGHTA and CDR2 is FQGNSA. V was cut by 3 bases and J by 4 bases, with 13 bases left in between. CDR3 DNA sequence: TGTGCCAGCAGCTTCGCGGGCGGCCTATACAATGAGCAGTTCTTC. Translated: CASSFAGGLYNEQFF.

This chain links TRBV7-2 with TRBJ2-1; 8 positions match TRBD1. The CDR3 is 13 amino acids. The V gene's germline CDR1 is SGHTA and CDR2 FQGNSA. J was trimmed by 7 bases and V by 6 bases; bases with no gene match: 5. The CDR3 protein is CASSGQGGNEQFF. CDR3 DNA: TGTGCCAGCAGTGGACAGGGTGGTAATGAGCAGTTCTTC.

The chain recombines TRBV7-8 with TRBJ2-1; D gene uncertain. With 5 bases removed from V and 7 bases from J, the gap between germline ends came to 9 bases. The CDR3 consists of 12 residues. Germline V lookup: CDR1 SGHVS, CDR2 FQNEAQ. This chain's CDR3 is CASSPVRNEQFF. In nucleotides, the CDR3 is TGTGCCAGCAGCCCTGTCCGGAATGAGCAGTTCTTC.

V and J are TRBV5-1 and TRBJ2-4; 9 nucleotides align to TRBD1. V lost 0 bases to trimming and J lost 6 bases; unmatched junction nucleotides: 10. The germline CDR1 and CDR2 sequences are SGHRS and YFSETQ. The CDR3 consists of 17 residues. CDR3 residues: CASSLGIGTGRGNIQYF. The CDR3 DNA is TGCGCCAGCAGCTTGGGTATCGGGACAGGGCGCGGAAACATTCAGTACTTC.

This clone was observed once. The CDR3: CASSLAGASSYNEQFF. The CDR3 bases are TGCGCCAGCAGCTTAGCGGGGGCGAGCTCCTACAATGAGCAGTTCTTC. The chain is built from TRBV5-1 and TRBJ2-1; 8 positions match TRBD2. V lost 2 bases and J lost 0; bases outside the gene matches: 4. This CDR3 contains 16 residues. Germline assignment: CDR1 SGHRS and CDR2 YFSETQ.

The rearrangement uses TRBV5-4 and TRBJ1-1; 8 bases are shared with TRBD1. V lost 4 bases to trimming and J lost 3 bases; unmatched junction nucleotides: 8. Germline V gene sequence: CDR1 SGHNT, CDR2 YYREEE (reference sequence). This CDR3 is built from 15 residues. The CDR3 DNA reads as TGTGCCAGCAGCCCCTTCGGGACAGGTCACACTGAAGCTTTCTTT. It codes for CASSPFGTGHTEAFF.

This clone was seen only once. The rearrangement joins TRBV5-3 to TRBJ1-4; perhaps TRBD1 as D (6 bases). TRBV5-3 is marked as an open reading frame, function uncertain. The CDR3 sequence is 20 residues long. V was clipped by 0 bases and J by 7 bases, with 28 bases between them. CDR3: CARSLAQMAGVYSRSEKLFF. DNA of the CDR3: TGTGCCAGAAGCTTGGCCCAGATGGCAGGGGTCTATTCTCGTAGTGAAAAACTGTTTTTT.

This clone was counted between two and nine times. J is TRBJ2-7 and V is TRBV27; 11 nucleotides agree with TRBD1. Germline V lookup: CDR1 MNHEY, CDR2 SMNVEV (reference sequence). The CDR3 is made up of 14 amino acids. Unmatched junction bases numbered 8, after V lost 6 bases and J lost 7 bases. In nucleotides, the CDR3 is TGTGCCAGCAGCCGGGACAGGGGGTTAAATGAGCAGTACTTC. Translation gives CASSRDRGLNEQYF.

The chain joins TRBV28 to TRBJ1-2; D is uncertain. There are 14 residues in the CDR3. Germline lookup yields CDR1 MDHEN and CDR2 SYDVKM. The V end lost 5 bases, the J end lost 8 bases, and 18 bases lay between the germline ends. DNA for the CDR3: TGTGCCAGCAGTCTAGACCCCGTGGTAGGAGGCTACACCTTC. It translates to CASSLDPVVGGYTF.

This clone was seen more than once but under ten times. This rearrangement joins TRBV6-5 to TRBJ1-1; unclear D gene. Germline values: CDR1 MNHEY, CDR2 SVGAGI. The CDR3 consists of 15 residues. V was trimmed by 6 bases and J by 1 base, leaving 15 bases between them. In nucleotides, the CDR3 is TGTGCCAGCAGCTACACCCTGGCGGAGAACACTGAAGCTTTCTTT. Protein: CASSYTLAENTEAFF.

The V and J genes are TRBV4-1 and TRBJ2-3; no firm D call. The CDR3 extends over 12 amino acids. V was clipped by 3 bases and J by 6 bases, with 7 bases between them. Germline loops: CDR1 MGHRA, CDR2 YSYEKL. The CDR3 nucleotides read TGCGCCAGCAGCCAGCCTAGGGATACGCAGTATTTT. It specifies CASSQPRDTQYF.

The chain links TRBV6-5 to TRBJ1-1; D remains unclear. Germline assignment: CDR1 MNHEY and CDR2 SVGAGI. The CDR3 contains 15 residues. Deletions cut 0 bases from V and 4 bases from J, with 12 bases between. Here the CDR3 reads CASSYSFEGGTEAFF. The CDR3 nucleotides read TGTGCCAGCAGTTACTCGTTTGAGGGCGGCACTGAAGCTTTCTTT.

DNA for the CDR3: TGTGCCAGCAGCCCCGGACAGGGAGGGGAGACCCAGTACTTC. It is translated as CASSPGQGGETQYF. The chain links TRBV11-2 to TRBJ2-5; D perhaps matches TRBD1 (8 bases). V lost 5 bases and J 5 bases, leaving 15 bases between the germline ends. The CDR3 extends over 14 amino acids. In germline, CDR1 is SGHAT, CDR2 FQNNGV.

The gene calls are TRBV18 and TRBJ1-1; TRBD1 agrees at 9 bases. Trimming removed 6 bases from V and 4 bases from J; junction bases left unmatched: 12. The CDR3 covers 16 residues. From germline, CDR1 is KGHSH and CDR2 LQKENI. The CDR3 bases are TGTGCCAGCTCGCGACAGCAACAGGGGGCCTCCACTGAAGCTTTCTTT. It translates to CASSRQQQGASTEAFF.

CDR3 loop: CATSFDREAFF. The CDR3 bases are TGTGCCACCTCTTTCGACAGAGAAGCTTTCTTT. The gene calls are TRBV2 and TRBJ1-1; possibly TRBD1 for D (5 bases). Per germline, CDR1 SNHLY and CDR2 FYNNEI. Trimming stripped 10 bases from V and 8 bases from J, with 14 bases between. CDR3 length: 11 amino acids. The variable domain in full, with the rest retrieved from reference TRBV2 and TRBJ1-1, is EPEVTQTPSHQVTQMGQEVILRCVPISNHLYFYWYRQILGQKVEFLVSFYNNEISEKSEIFDDQFSVERPDGSNFTLKIRSTKLEDSAMYFCATSFDREAFFGQGTRLTVV.

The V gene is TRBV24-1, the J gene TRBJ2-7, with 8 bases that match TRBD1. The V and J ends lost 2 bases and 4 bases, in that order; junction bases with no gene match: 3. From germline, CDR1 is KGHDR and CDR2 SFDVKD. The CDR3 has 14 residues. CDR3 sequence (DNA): TGTGCCACCAGTGATTCGACAGGGGCGTACGAGCAGTACTTC. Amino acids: CATSDSTGAYEQYF.

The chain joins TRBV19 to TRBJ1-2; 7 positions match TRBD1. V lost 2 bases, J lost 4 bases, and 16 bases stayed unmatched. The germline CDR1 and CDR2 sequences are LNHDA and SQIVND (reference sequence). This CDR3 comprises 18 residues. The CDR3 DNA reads TGTGCCAGTAGTATATGGAGGACAGGTGGAGTCGGTGGCTATGGCTACACCTTC. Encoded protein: CASSIWRTGGVGGYGYTF.

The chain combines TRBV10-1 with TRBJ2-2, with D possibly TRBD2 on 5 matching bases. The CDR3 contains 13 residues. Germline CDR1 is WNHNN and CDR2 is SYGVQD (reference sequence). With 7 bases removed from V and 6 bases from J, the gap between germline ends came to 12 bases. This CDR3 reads CASMNEGAGELFF. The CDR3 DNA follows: TGCGCCAGCATGAACGAGGGTGCCGGGGAGCTGTTTTTT.

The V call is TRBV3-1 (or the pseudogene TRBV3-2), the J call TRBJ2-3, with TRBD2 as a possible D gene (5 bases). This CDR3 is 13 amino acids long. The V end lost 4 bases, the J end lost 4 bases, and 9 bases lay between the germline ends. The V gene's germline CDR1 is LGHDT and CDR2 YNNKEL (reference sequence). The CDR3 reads CASSRTLADTQYF. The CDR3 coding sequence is TGTGCCAGCAGCCGGACTTTGGCAGATACGCAGTATTTT.

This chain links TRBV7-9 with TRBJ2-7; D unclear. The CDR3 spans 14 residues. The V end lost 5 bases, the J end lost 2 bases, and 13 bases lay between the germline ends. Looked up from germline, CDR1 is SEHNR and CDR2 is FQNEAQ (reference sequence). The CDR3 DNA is TGTGCCAGCAGCCGAGGTATCCCCACCTACGAGCAGTACTTC. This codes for CASSRGIPTYEQYF.

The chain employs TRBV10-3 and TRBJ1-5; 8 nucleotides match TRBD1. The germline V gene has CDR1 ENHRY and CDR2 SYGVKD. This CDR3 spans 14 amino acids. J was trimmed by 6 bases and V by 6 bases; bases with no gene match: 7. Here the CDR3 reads CAIRGQGRSQPQHF. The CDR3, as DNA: TGTGCCATCAGAGGACAGGGTCGGAGTCAGCCCCAGCATTTT.

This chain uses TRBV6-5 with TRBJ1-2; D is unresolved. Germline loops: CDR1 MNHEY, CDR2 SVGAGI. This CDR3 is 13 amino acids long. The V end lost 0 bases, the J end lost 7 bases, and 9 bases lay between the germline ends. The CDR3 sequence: CASSYSFTGGYTF. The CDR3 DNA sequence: TGTGCCAGCAGTTACTCCTTCACTGGTGGCTACACCTTC.

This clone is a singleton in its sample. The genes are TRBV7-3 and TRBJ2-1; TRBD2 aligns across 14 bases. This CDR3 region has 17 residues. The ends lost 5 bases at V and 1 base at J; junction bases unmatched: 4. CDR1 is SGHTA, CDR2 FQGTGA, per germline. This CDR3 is CASSPRLAGGSYNEQFF. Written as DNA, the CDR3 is TGTGCCAGCAGCCCAAGACTAGCGGGGGGGTCCTACAATGAGCAGTTCTTC. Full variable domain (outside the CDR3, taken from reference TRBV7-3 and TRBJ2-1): GAGVSQTPSNKVTEKGKYVELRCDPISGHTALYWYRQSLGQGPEFLIYFQGTGAADDSGLPNDRFFAVRPEGSVSTLKIQRTERGDSAVYLCASSPRLAGGSYNEQFFGPGTRLTVL.

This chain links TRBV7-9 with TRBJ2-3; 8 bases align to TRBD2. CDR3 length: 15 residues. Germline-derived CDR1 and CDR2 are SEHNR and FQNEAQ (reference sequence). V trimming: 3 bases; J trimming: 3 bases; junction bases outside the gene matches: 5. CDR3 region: CASSFGGVLTDTQYF. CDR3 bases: TGTGCCAGCAGCTTCGGGGGGGTTCTAACAGATACGCAGTATTTT.

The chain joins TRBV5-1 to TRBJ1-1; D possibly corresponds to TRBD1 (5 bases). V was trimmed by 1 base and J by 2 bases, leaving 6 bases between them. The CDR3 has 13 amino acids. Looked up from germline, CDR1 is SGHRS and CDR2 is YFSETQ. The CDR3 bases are TGCGCCAGCAGCTTGACAGGTAACACTGAAGCTTTCTTT. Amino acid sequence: CASSLTGNTEAFF.

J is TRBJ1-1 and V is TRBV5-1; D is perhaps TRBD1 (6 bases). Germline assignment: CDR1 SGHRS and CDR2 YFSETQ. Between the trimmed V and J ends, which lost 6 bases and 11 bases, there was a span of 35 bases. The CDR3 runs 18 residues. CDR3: CASTPAAGALSGSLLAFF. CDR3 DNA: TGCGCCAGCACCCCGGCGGCAGGGGCCTTATCGGGATCGTTATTGGCTTTCTTT.